These 10 T cell receptor beta chains share one sample of origin, sequenced in a study of T-cell memory formation after mild COVID-19. MiXCR, applied by TCRdb to the 5' RACE reads, yields one record per CDR3 protein. The data hold a few hundred thousand distinct CDR3 sequences, with 20% to 25% observed a single time. Sequencing input: PBMCs or a T cell subset sorted from them (not recorded which). All receptors derive from an adult woman who had mild COVID-19 (a few samples of this study predate the infection). Cell type and time point are not known.

This clonotype was counted between two and nine times. The chain uses TRBV11-2 and TRBJ2-3; 14 positions match TRBD2. The CDR3 is 14 residues long. The J segment lost 9 bases and the V segment lost 4 bases, leaving 3 bases of the junction unmatched. Germline V lookup: CDR1 SGHAT, CDR2 FQNNGV. The CDR3, as DNA: TGTGCCAGCAGCTCTGGGACTAGCGGGGGAACGCAGTATTTT. This translates into CASSSGTSGGTQYF.

This chain uses TRBV6-5 with TRBJ2-5; D is undetermined. Germline CDR1 MNHEY, CDR2 SVGAGI. Trimming cost V 2 bases and J 2 bases, with 6 bases left between them. The CDR3 is made up of 13 amino acids. The CDR3 DNA reads as TGTGCCAGCAGTTACCGGAGACAAGAGACCCAGTACTTC. Protein: CASSYRRQETQYF.

This clonotype was observed a few times. The gene calls are TRBV5-1 and TRBJ2-5, with TRBD2 identical over 8 bases. CDR3 length equals 19 residues. Trimming cost V 0 bases and J 2 bases; bases outside gene matches: 15. CDR1 is SGHRS and CDR2 is YFSETQ in the germline V gene. As DNA, the CDR3 is TGCGCCAGCAGCTTGGATCCGGGACTAGTGGGGTTCGTTCAAGAGACCCAGTACTTC. Its translation is CASSLDPGLVGFVQETQYF.

This clonotype was seen a few times. The rearrangement links TRBV5-1 to TRBJ2-2; possibly TRBD1 for D (6 bases). This CDR3 contains 15 residues. CDR1 SGHRS and CDR2 YFSETQ come from the germline V gene. The V gene lost 4 bases and the J gene lost 1 base, with 11 bases spanning the gap. The CDR3 region is CASSPLTGNTGELFF. The CDR3, as DNA: TGCGCCAGCAGCCCATTGACAGGGAACACCGGGGAGCTGTTTTTT.

This clonotype showed up just a few times. This chain links TRBV5-1 with TRBJ2-7; D not resolved. This CDR3 has 13 residues. Trimming pared 1 base from V and 5 bases from J, leaving 10 bases between. Looked up from germline, CDR1 is SGHRS and CDR2 is YFSETQ. CDR3 protein: CASSLLPGNEQYF. The CDR3, as DNA: TGCGCCAGCAGCTTGCTCCCAGGTAACGAGCAGTACTTC.

The V and J genes are TRBV7-9 and TRBJ2-5; 7 positions agree with TRBD1. CDR3 length: 15 residues. Germline-derived CDR1 and CDR2 are SEHNR and FQNEAQ (reference sequence). The trim removed 1 base at V and 2 bases at J, leaving 4 bases unmatched. The CDR3 DNA reads as TGTGCCAGCAGCTTAGAGGGGACAGTTCAAGAGACCCAGTACTTC. Translation: CASSLEGTVQETQYF.

V is TRBV15 and J is TRBJ1-1; a possible D gene is TRBD1 (6 bases). The germline V gene has CDR1 LNHNV and CDR2 YYDKDF (reference sequence). The CDR3 sequence is 14 residues long. The V end was cut by 5 bases, the J end by 4 bases, with 14 bases between. The CDR3 DNA sequence: TGTGCCACCAGCTCAAGAGGGGGGTTCACTGAAGCTTTCTTT. It encodes CATSSRGGFTEAFF.

CDR3: CASKGVGTGSYNEQFF. As DNA, the CDR3 is TGTGCCAGCAAGGGGGTCGGGACAGGATCGTACAATGAGCAGTTCTTC. The chain is built from TRBV6-2 or TRBV6-3 and TRBJ2-1; 8 nucleotides align to TRBD1. Trimming at V came to 7 bases and at J to 4 bases, leaving 12 bases not matched to a gene. The CDR3 length is 16 residues. CDR1 and CDR2 from the germline V gene are MNHEY and SVGEGT.

This clonotype was recorded many times. A read error may produce the germline difference seen at one junction end. The chain links TRBV5-1 to TRBJ2-7, with 9 bases lining up with TRBD1. CDR3 length: 14 amino acids. CDR1 SGHRS and CDR2 YFSETQ come from the germline V gene. CDR3 DNA: TGTGCCAGCAGCTTAGGACAGGGGCCCTACGAGCAGTACTTC. Translated, it gives CASSLGQGPYEQYF.

V and J are TRBV25-1 and TRBJ1-1; D unclear. Germline V lookup: CDR1 MGHDK, CDR2 SYGVNS. Trimming took off 2 bases at V and 7 bases at J, with 11 bases between the two ends. This CDR3 region has 13 residues. The CDR3 here is CASSEAGFVEAFF. The CDR3 region has the DNA TGTGCCAGCAGTGAAGCCGGGTTCGTTGAAGCTTTCTTT.